This passage covers 12 T cell receptor beta chains from one sample sequenced in a study of shared clonotypes between healthy human individuals. Sequencing was performed with immunoSEQ multiplex PCR; in TCRdb, only in-frame clones are kept and a portion is missing. The top ten hold approximately 0.95% of the sample, which has around 1,000,000 clones, roughly 77% seen once. The sequenced sample was memory CD4+ T cells from PBMCs. The subset was: CD45RA-negative fraction. The receptors come from a man younger than 30 in good health. Some clones in this sample may be carry-over from other donors' samples.

The genes are TRBV2 and TRBJ1-2; the D is unclear. The CDR3 runs to 13 residues. Trimming left V 8 bases short and J 4 bases short, with 14 bases between. Germline V gene lookup returns CDR1 SNHLY and CDR2 FYNNEI. The CDR3 sequence: CASRIAAVYGYTF. The CDR3 DNA follows: TGTGCCAGCCGGATAGCGGCGGTCTATGGCTACACCTTC.

This clone showed up just a few times. This sequence joins TRBV2 and TRBJ1-2; TRBD1 matches 10 bases. V lost 4 bases, J lost 6 bases, and 14 bases stayed unmatched. Germline CDR1 reads SNHLY; CDR2 reads FYNNEI. This CDR3 is 17 amino acids long. CDR3 coding DNA: TGTGCCAGCAGTGGACCTCCGGGACAGGGGATGGGCGATGGCTACACCTTC. It encodes CASSGPPGQGMGDGYTF.

The chain joins TRBV19 to TRBJ1-5; 8 positions match TRBD1. Germline V CDR1 and CDR2: LNHDA, SQIVND (reference sequence). Trimming removed 6 bases from V and 7 bases from J; junction bases left unmatched: 8. The CDR3 runs 14 residues. CDR3 DNA sequence: TGTGCCAGTAGCCTAACAGGGGGTAGGCAGCCCCAGCATTTT. It is translated as CASSLTGGRQPQHF.

This clone was detected a few times. The rearrangement joins TRBV6-1 to TRBJ1-5, with 7 bases aligning to TRBD1. Germline lookup yields CDR1 MNHNS and CDR2 SASEGT. V lost 6 bases to trimming and J lost 4 bases; unmatched junction nucleotides: 6. This CDR3 has 14 amino acids. CDR3 coding DNA: TGTGCCAGCAGCTGGGACAGTAGTAATCAGCCCCAGCATTTT. As protein: CASSWDSSNQPQHF.

V and J are TRBV7-2 and TRBJ1-2, with TRBD1 as a possible D gene (5 bases). The CDR3 consists of 14 residues. Trimming cost V 6 bases and J 4 bases, with 15 bases left between them. CDR1 is SGHTA and CDR2 is FQGNSA in the germline V gene. As DNA, the CDR3 is TGTGCCAGCAGTTCCCCGGGACTCGTCTATGGCTACACCTTC. Its translation: CASSSPGLVYGYTF.

This clone has more than one count but fewer than ten. The rearrangement links TRBV19 to TRBJ1-2; 7 bases map to TRBD1. Losses at the gene ends were 4 bases for V and 8 bases for J; bases not matched to a gene: 19. This CDR3 region has 17 residues. Germline CDR1 and CDR2: LNHDA and SQIVND (reference sequence). The CDR3 here is CASSTTTTGQQTGGYTF. CDR3 bases: TGTGCCAGTAGTACCACCACCACGGGACAGCAGACTGGGGGCTACACCTTC.

The sample holds one count of this clone. The chain recombines TRBV27 with TRBJ2-3, with a possible D match to TRBD2 (6 bases). V gave up 6 bases and J gave up 6 bases, with 19 bases separating them. This CDR3 is built from 15 residues. The germline gives CDR1 MNHEY, CDR2 SMNVEV (reference sequence). The DNA of the CDR3 is TGTGCCAGCAGCCACGGCGGAGGGCGGTGGGATACGCAGTATTTT. Its protein is CASSHGGGRWDTQYF.

This chain uses TRBV2 with TRBJ1-1; D uncertain. Trimming took 5 bases from V and 11 from J, leaving 15 bases between them. The germline gives CDR1 SNHLY, CDR2 FYNNEI. This CDR3 contains 12 residues. DNA of the CDR3: TGTGCCAGCAGTCCCCAATCGAGGGAGGCTTTCTTT. This codes for CASSPQSREAFF. Supplemented by reference TRBV2 and TRBJ1-1, the full variable domain reads EPEVTQTPSHQVTQMGQEVILRCVPISNHLYFYWYRQILGQKVEFLVSFYNNEISEKSEIFDDQFSVERPDGSNFTLKIRSTKLEDSAMYFCASSPQSREAFFGQGTRLTVV.

V usage is TRBV6-5 and J usage is TRBJ2-2, with no clear D. This CDR3 is 13 amino acids long. Germline V gene sequence: CDR1 MNHEY, CDR2 SVGAGI. V was pared by 0 bases and J by 5 bases, with 4 bases between. DNA for the CDR3: TGTGCCAGCAGTTACTCTTTAACCGGGGAGCTGTTTTTT. It encodes CASSYSLTGELFF.

The chain links TRBV19 to TRBJ2-5; D is possibly TRBD1 (7 bases). V lost 6 bases, J lost 5 bases, and 19 bases lay in between. Germline assignment: CDR1 LNHDA and CDR2 SQIVND (reference sequence). The CDR3 totals 15 residues. CDR3 loop: CASRAGQGVRETQYF. The CDR3 coding sequence is TGTGCCAGTAGGGCGGGGCAGGGGGTTCGGGAGACCCAGTACTTC.

J is TRBJ2-7 and V is TRBV7-7; D is perhaps TRBD2 (6 bases). Germline CDR1 SSHAT, CDR2 FNYEAQ (reference sequence). Trimming shortened V by 5 bases and J by 7 bases, and 15 bases separated the two germline ends. This CDR3 is built from 13 residues. In nucleotides, the CDR3 is TGTGCCAGCAGCAAGGACTGGGCGGGGGAGCAGTACTTC. It encodes CASSKDWAGEQYF.

This CDR3 is CASSLGTFSTDTQYF. CDR3 in DNA: TGTGCCAGCAGCTTGGGGACTTTTAGCACAGATACGCAGTATTTT. This chain uses TRBV7-2 with TRBJ2-3, with TRBD2 as a possible D gene (6 bases). The CDR3 spans 15 residues. Germline V gene data show CDR1 as SGHTA and CDR2 as FQGNSA. V lost 3 bases, J lost 0 bases, and 10 bases lay in between.